The text below deals with one T cell receptor (beta chain). The antigen is unknown. The germline V gene has CDR1 MNHGY and CDR2 SAAAGT. This CDR3 spans 14 amino acids. V lost 2 bases and J lost 8, with 15 bases in between. This sample stems from a study of T cell repertoires in cytomegalovirus infection. MiXCR, applied by TCRdb to the reads, yields one record per CDR3 protein. The sample lists roughly 45,000 distinct CDR3 sequences; under 25% were seen once. The sequence derives from a human donor in good health (CMV status not recorded). Some clones in this sample may be carry-over from other donors' samples. The sequenced sample was CD8+ T cells from cultured PBMCs, obtained from culture after CMV antigen stimulation. V gene TRBV6-8 combines with J gene TRBJ1-2; possible D gene TRBD1, 5 bases. Here the CDR3 reads CASSYVAGMGGYTF. In DNA, the CDR3 is TGTGCCAGCAGTTACGTCGCAGGGATGGGAGGCTACACCTTC.